This T cell receptor beta chain was recovered during a study of technical replicates of blood from a handful of donors (dated by TCRdb to 2016 to 2017). Trimming at the junction amounts to 1 base on V and 2 bases on J, and the germline ends lie 5 bases apart. Inclusive of the bounding cysteine and phenylalanine, the CDR3 is 13 residues long. This entry keeps only the CDR3 DNA: 39 bases, framed from base 1. The germline V gene (reference sequence) sets CDR1 to SEHNR and CDR2 to FQNEAQ. The protocol used for the library was the immunoSEQ multiplex PCR assay. What TCRdb holds here is the immuneACCESS table cut down to in-frame rearrangements. Part of the clones is not present; checked against another copy, under half of the missing clones reflect an unresolved V gene, and the others are unexplained. The sample data list tens of thousands of clones, and 93% of these were observed just once. The leading ten clones occupy less than 0.4% of the sample.

Note on this clone: Its antigen is currently not known. The sample holds no much larger clone one base away, and base qualities are not on file. Different DNA sequences within this sample yield the same CDR3.

This receptor chain uses TRBV7-9 and TRBJ1-1; no D gene call is confident. The clonotype was recovered from a human donor in good health. Sequences were obtained from T cells isolated from PBMCs. The nucleotide sequence reads TGTGCCAGCAGCTTAGACAGAAACACTGAAGCTTTCTTT. This translates into CASSLDRNTEAFF.